This TCR beta chain comes out of a study of blood T cell repertoires in COVID-19. The wider study: The study drew acute and convalescent COVID-19 samples from the United States, Italy and Spain. In each case, the material was cDNA or gDNA derived from T cells, B-cell-depleted T cells, or PBMCs.

The CDR3 contains 16 residues. CDR1 SGDLS and CDR2 YYNGEE come from the germline V gene. V lost 3 bases, J lost 5 bases, and 10 bases stayed unmatched. As originally analysed: Estimates of nucleated cell counts were drawn from the amplification of reference gene primers. The method was immunoSEQ multiplex PCR; TCRdb's version includes in-frame clones alone and lacks a portion of them. The V and J calls and clone size were taken over from that table, and D and trimming were inferred from the DNA. The sample lists tens of thousands of clones, approximately 80% occurring once. The chain links TRBV9 to TRBJ2-2, with 7 bases matching TRBD1. Material for sequencing was peripheral blood. This clonotype was sampled from a man aged 45-65 years with acute or convalescent COVID-19. As DNA, the CDR3 is TGTGCCAGCAGCGCACAAATACTACAGGGGACCGGGGAGCTGTTTTTT. This sequence encodes CASSAQILQGTGELFF.